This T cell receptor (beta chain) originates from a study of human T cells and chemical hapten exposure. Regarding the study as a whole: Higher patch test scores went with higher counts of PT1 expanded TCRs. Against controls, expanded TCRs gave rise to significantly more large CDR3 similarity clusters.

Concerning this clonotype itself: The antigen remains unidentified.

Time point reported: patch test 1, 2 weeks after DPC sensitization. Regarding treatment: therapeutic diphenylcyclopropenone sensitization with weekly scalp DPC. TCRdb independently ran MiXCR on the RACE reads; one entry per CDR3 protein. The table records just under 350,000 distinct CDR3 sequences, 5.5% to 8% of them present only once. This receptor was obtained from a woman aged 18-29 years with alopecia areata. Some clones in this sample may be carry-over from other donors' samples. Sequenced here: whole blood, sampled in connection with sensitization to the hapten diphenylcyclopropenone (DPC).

In DNA, the CDR3 is TGTGCCAGCAGTACATCGGCCTTCTCCTACGAGCAGTACTTC. It yields the protein CASSTSAFSYEQYF. The genes are TRBV6-4 and TRBJ2-7; D not certain. V lost 5 bases and J 0 bases, leaving 11 bases between the germline ends. CDR1 is MRHNA and CDR2 is SNTAGT in the germline V gene. This CDR3 region has 14 residues.